The following is a T cell receptor beta chain sequence with its context. What it binds is not known. Sequenced with the Oncomine TCR Beta short-read assay was DNA taken from cultured CD4+ T cells. CD4+ T cells were cultured, and genomic DNA was extracted from them. One entry per CDR3 protein results from TCRdb running MiXCR on the PCR reads. The table includes 15,000 to 20,000 distinct CDR3 sequences, around 45% detected once. The entry originates in a study of vaccination and CD4 T cells after COVID-19. Treatment here: approximately 9-day PBMC culture with coronavirus spike peptide pools or control peptides (ViraFEST assay). V lost 3 bases and J lost 1, with 9 bases in between. The germline gives CDR1 SGHVS, CDR2 FQNEAQ. The CDR3 is 14 amino acids.

This chain uses TRBV7-8 with TRBJ2-5, with D perhaps TRBD1 or TRBD2 (5 bases each). This material consisted of CD4+ T cells from blood, cultured in vitro, taken after SARS-CoV-2 vaccination. The source is a human donor who had recovered from COVID-19. The CDR3 sequence is CASSFSGLQETQYF. The CDR3, as DNA: TGTGCCAGCAGCTTTTCGGGGCTCCAAGAGACCCAGTACTTC.